The 12 T cell receptor beta chains presented below share a single source sample, sequenced in a study of shared clonotypes between healthy human individuals (TCRdb year 2020). Receptors were amplified or captured by the immunoSEQ multiplex PCR assay. Not all clones reach the TCRdb copy of this immuneACCESS table, which keeps in-frame sequences only. Checked studies attribute under half of the gap to unresolved V genes and leave the rest unexplained. The sample includes some 1 million clones, with 70% to 80% observed a single time. The biggest ten clones account for over 1.3% of the sample. Sequenced sample: memory CD4+ T cells sorted from blood. This specimen's cell subset or site label, per the study, means: CD45RA-negative fraction. These receptors all stem from a man aged 18 to 30 in good health.

J is TRBJ1-1 and V is TRBV7-2; the D gene is possibly TRBD1 (6 bases). Trimming stripped 4 bases from V and 6 bases from J, with 15 bases between. The CDR3 covers 14 residues. CDR1 and CDR2 from the germline V gene are SGHTA and FQGNSA. CDR3 residues: CASSSTRGVSEAFF. The CDR3 DNA follows: TGTGCCAGCAGCTCGACCAGGGGAGTTTCTGAAGCTTTCTTT.

J is TRBJ2-7 and V is TRBV5-1; possible D gene TRBD1, 6 bases. Trimming pared 0 bases from V and 5 bases from J, leaving 12 bases between. This CDR3 region has 14 residues. CDR1 is SGHRS, CDR2 YFSETQ, per germline. CDR3 bases: TGCGCCAGCAGCTTGGCGGACAGTCAGCACGAGCAGTACTTC. As protein: CASSLADSQHEQYF. The full variable domain, completed using reference TRBV5-1 and TRBJ2-7, is KAGVTQTPRYLIKTRGQQVTLSCSPISGHRSVSWYQQTPGQGLQFLFEYFSETQRNKGNFPGRFSGRQFSNSRSEMNVSTLELGDSALYLCASSLADSQHEQYFGPGTRLTVT.

This clone was detected only a few times. V is TRBV18 and J is TRBJ2-5; D gene uncertain. The CDR3 is made up of 17 amino acids. V lost 1 base to trimming and J lost 0 bases, with 15 bases between them. CDR1 and CDR2 from the germline V gene are KGHSH and LQKENI. CDR3 protein: CASSPLRGPGDQETQYF. The CDR3 coding sequence is TGTGCCAGCTCACCACTCCGTGGGCCTGGGGACCAAGAGACCCAGTACTTC.

The V gene is TRBV11-2, the J gene TRBJ2-3, with 9 bases fitting TRBD2. CDR3 length: 14 amino acids. Germline assignment: CDR1 SGHAT and CDR2 FQNNGV. With 8 bases clipped from V and 6 bases from J, the junction kept 9 bases outside the gene matches. CDR3 amino acids: CASGIAGAPDTQYF. CDR3 nucleotides: TGTGCCAGCGGGATAGCGGGAGCCCCGGATACGCAGTATTTT.

V usage is TRBV28 and J usage is TRBJ2-7, with D possibly matching TRBD1 (6 bases). V lost 2 bases and J lost 2, with 13 bases in between. CDR3 length: 15 amino acids. Germline assignment: CDR1 MDHEN and CDR2 SYDVKM. In DNA, the CDR3 is TGTGCCAGCAGTTTAGAGGCAGGGGCGACCTACGAGCAGTACTTC. This translates into CASSLEAGATYEQYF. The variable domain in full, with the rest retrieved from reference TRBV28 and TRBJ2-7, is DVKVTQSSRYLVKRTGEKVFLECVQDMDHENMFWYRQDPGLGLRLIYFSYDVKMKEKGDIPEGYSVSREKKERFSLILESASTNQTSMYLCASSLEAGATYEQYFGPGTRLTVT.

The chain joins TRBV6-4 to TRBJ2-5; D remains ambiguous. The CDR3 is 12 residues long. V shed 1 base and J shed 5 bases, with 5 bases lying between them. Germline assignment: CDR1 MRHNA and CDR2 SNTAGT. The CDR3 coding sequence is TGTGCCAGCAGTGACTTCTTCGAGACCCAGTACTTC. Translating gives CASSDFFETQYF.

This clone showed up just a few times. The gene calls are TRBV27 and TRBJ2-7; TRBD1 aligns across 7 bases. Trimming removed 10 bases from V and 2 bases from J; junction bases left unmatched: 11. The germline CDR1 and CDR2 sequences are MNHEY and SMNVEV (reference sequence). This CDR3 spans 14 amino acids. The CDR3 DNA reads TGTGCCACCGCCAACAGGGGTCCTCCCTACGAGCAGTACTTC. Translation gives CATANRGPPYEQYF.

This clone was seen just once. The rearrangement links TRBV21-1 to TRBJ1-4; the DNA was not used to check the table's D call, TRBD1. TRBV21-1 represents a pseudogene. The CDR3 is 15 residues long. CDR3 DNA sequence: TGTGCCAGCAGCAAAGTCTGGGCGAGACGAGAAAAACTGTTTTTT. Translation: CASSKVWARREKLFF.

This chain joins TRBV10-3 and TRBJ1-1; 7 bases are a match to TRBD1. Germline V gives CDR1 ENHRY, CDR2 SYGVKD. The CDR3 loop spans 14 amino acids. J was trimmed by 7 bases and V by 5 bases; bases with no gene match: 10. The CDR3 reads CAISQYGQVLEAFF. The CDR3 DNA reads TGTGCCATCAGTCAATATGGACAGGTTCTTGAAGCTTTCTTT.

The V gene is TRBV10-1, the J gene TRBJ1-4; D is unresolved. CDR1 is WNHNN, CDR2 SYGVQD, per germline (reference sequence). The V and J ends lost 3 bases and 0 bases respectively, with 14 bases between them. The length of the CDR3 is 17 residues. The CDR3 nucleotides are TGCGCCAGCAGTGACGAACGTTGGGGTACAACTAATGAAAAACTGTTTTTT. It codes for CASSDERWGTTNEKLFF.

The rearrangement uses TRBV18 and TRBJ2-3; TRBD2 matches 10 bases. The CDR3 runs 18 residues. V dropped 3 bases and J dropped 8; count of bases not matched to a gene: 17. Germline V gene lookup returns CDR1 KGHSH and CDR2 LQKENI. CDR3 in DNA: TGTGCCAGCTCACCGAGGATTGAGCGGGGGGGCCAGTCCGGTACGCAGTATTTT. It specifies CASSPRIERGGQSGTQYF.

The rearrangement links TRBV5-4 to TRBJ2-1, with D perhaps given as TRBD1 or TRBD2 (6 bases each). Germline assignment: CDR1 SGHNT and CDR2 YYREEE (reference sequence). This CDR3 has 15 residues. V gave up 4 bases and J gave up 9 bases, with 20 bases separating them. CDR3 region: CASSPQGLGATEQFF. CDR3 nucleotides: TGTGCCAGCAGCCCGCAGGGACTGGGGGCTACTGAGCAGTTCTTC.